This T cell receptor beta chain was sequenced in a study of T cells in Graves' hyperthyroidism and ophthalmopathy. General study points: Blood also carried most thyroid clonotypes expanded above 0.001.

Ophthalmopathy cases met thresholds of Clinical Activity Score at least 3, NOSPECS grade at least 4 and duration under 3 months. Not enrolled were patients with uncontrolled infection, other autoimmune disease, pregnancy or lactation. Amplified regions were TCR beta CDR3 sequences from RNA transcripts. The primer set for the first-round RT-PCR of the TCR CDR3 was HTBI. MiXCR was run by TCRdb on the multiplex PCR reads, yielding one entry per CDR3 protein. This table holds under 350,000 distinct CDR3 sequences, over 15% found once. This clonotype was seen a few times. Its specificity is not known. The length of the CDR3 is 19 residues. CDR1 and CDR2 (germline): LNHNV, YYDKDF (reference sequence). Trimming cost V 0 bases and J 1 base, with 19 bases left between them.

The chain has TRBV15 and TRBJ2-1, with D possibly TRBD2 on 6 matching bases. Sequencing used blood. The sequence was obtained from a woman in her sixties or seventies with Graves' ophthalmopathy. CDR3 amino acids: CATSRDPEAGKGSYNEQFF. For the CDR3, the DNA is TGTGCCACCAGCAGAGACCCCGAGGCGGGAAAAGGTTCCTACAATGAGCAGTTCTTC.